These 19 T cell receptor beta chains were sequenced from one sample in a study of shared clonotypes between healthy human individuals. Sequencing was performed with immunoSEQ multiplex PCR; in TCRdb, only in-frame clones are kept and a portion is missing. The sample holds 2.5 million or so clones, just over 90% seen once. Sequenced material: naive CD4+ T cells sorted from blood. As to subset: CD45RA+ positively selected. These receptors were obtained from a man aged 18 to 29 in good health.

This chain uses TRBV10-1 with TRBJ2-1, with D maybe TRBD1 (6 bases). V was trimmed by 0 bases and J by 10 bases, leaving 13 bases between them. CDR1 and CDR2 from the germline V gene are WNHNN and SYGVQD (reference sequence). This CDR3 has 14 residues. CDR3 in DNA: TGCGCCAGCAGTGAGTCATGGGGACAAGGGGAGCAGTTCTTC. Its translation is CASSESWGQGEQFF.

CDR3 sequence: CASRLPTTSGGPGEQFF. CDR3 coding DNA: TGTGCAAGTCGCTTACCGACGACTAGCGGGGGGCCCGGTGAGCAGTTCTTC. This chain joins TRBV12-2 and TRBJ2-1; the table's TRBD2 call for D was not verified on the DNA. TRBV12-2 is marked as a pseudogene. The CDR3 sequence is 17 residues long.

The chain carries TRBV27 and TRBJ1-5; weak D call: TRBD1 (5 bases). The V gene lost 5 bases and the J gene lost 4 bases, with 12 bases spanning the gap. The CDR3 is 14 residues long. Per germline, CDR1 MNHEY and CDR2 SMNVEV (reference sequence). The CDR3 region is CASSTRQSNQPQHF. The DNA of the CDR3 is TGTGCCAGCAGTACCCGACAGTCTAATCAGCCCCAGCATTTT.

The chain couples TRBV6-5 to TRBJ1-4; a weak D match, TRBD1 (5 bases). Trimming left V 5 bases short and J 8 bases short, with 18 bases between. Germline CDR1 MNHEY, CDR2 SVGAGI. CDR3 length equals 15 residues. The CDR3 DNA reads TGTGCCAGCAGTCCCCTCGGACTGGGACGGGAAAAACTGTTTTTT. Encoded protein: CASSPLGLGREKLFF.

This clone was observed once. The rearrangement links TRBV5-1 to TRBJ1-4; a possible D gene is TRBD1 (5 bases). Germline assignment: CDR1 SGHRS and CDR2 YFSETQ. This CDR3 contains 16 residues. Between the trimmed V and J ends, which lost 4 bases and 0 bases, there was a span of 13 bases. For the CDR3, the DNA is TGCGCCAGCAGCCCGGCGGGGGACTCAACTAATGAAAAACTGTTTTTT. It is translated as CASSPAGDSTNEKLFF. The full variable domain, rest sourced from reference TRBV5-1 and TRBJ1-4, is KAGVTQTPRYLIKTRGQQVTLSCSPISGHRSVSWYQQTPGQGLQFLFEYFSETQRNKGNFPGRFSGRQFSNSRSEMNVSTLELGDSALYLCASSPAGDSTNEKLFFGSGTQLSVL.

The DNA of the CDR3 is TGTGCCAGCAGTCCCGTGAACACCGGGGAGCTGTTTTTT. This encodes CASSPVNTGELFF. The rearrangement links TRBV28 to TRBJ2-2; no definite D call. Between the trimmed V and J ends, which lost 5 bases and 1 base, there was a span of 5 bases. The CDR3 runs to 13 residues. Germline V gene sequence: CDR1 MDHEN, CDR2 SYDVKM.

The chain combines TRBV19 with TRBJ1-4; no clear D. V gave up 5 bases and J gave up 0 bases, with 13 bases separating them. Looked up from germline, CDR1 is LNHDA and CDR2 is SQIVND (reference sequence). This CDR3 has 16 residues. The chain's CDR3 is CASSVRGLTTNEKLFF. The CDR3 nucleotides are TGTGCCAGTAGTGTTCGGGGATTGACAACTAATGAAAAACTGTTTTTT.

The chain employs TRBV12-5 and TRBJ1-4; TRBD1 might be the D (5 bases). Between the trimmed V and J ends, which lost 4 bases and 8 bases, there was a span of 11 bases. Germline lookup yields CDR1 LGHNT and CDR2 FRNRAP. The CDR3 is made up of 13 amino acids. CDR3 amino acids: CASGWDLGEKLFF. The DNA of the CDR3 is TGTGCTAGTGGTTGGGACCTTGGGGAAAAACTGTTTTTT.

The chain couples TRBV9 to TRBJ2-6; 8 positions match TRBD1. Germline CDR1 reads SGDLS; CDR2 reads YYNGEE. V dropped 0 bases and J dropped 0; count of bases not matched to a gene: 5. This CDR3 spans 18 amino acids. CDR3 DNA sequence: TGTGCCAGCAGCGTAGGGGGACAGGCCTACTCTGGGGCCAACGTCCTGACTTTC. This encodes CASSVGGQAYSGANVLTF.

The V gene is TRBV19, the J gene TRBJ1-2; D may be TRBD1 (5 bases). From germline, CDR1 is LNHDA and CDR2 SQIVND (reference sequence). Trimming took 7 bases from V and 0 from J, leaving 15 bases between them. The length of the CDR3 is 15 residues. As DNA, the CDR3 is TGTGCCAGTATCACGGGTCAGGGAGCTAACTATGGCTACACCTTC. It specifies CASITGQGANYGYTF.

The chain has TRBV5-1 and TRBJ1-1; D is uncertain. The germline V and J ends were trimmed by 0 bases and 0 bases, with 12 bases remaining between them. CDR3 length equals 16 residues. Germline lookup yields CDR1 SGHRS and CDR2 YFSETQ. In DNA form, the CDR3 reads TGCGCCAGCAGCTTGGAGAGTCCAACAATGAACACTGAAGCTTTCTTT. As protein: CASSLESPTMNTEAFF.

In nucleotides, the CDR3 is TGTGCCAGCAGCTTAAGCGGGAGTCCCTACAATGAGCAGTTCTTC. This gives the protein CASSLSGSPYNEQFF. The V gene is TRBV9, the J gene TRBJ2-1; 8 bases align to TRBD2. Germline lookup yields CDR1 SGDLS and CDR2 YYNGEE. V was pared by 4 bases and J by 2 bases, with 5 bases of the junction left unmatched. This CDR3 comprises 15 residues.

The rearrangement links TRBV5-1 to TRBJ2-1, with D tentatively TRBD2 (5 bases). The CDR3 contains 15 residues. The ends were cut back, 2 bases at V and 1 base at J, with 10 bases in the middle. The germline gives CDR1 SGHRS, CDR2 YFSETQ. The CDR3 loop is CASSFRTDSYNEQFF. The CDR3 region has the DNA TGCGCCAGCAGCTTCAGGACTGATTCCTACAATGAGCAGTTCTTC.

The gene calls are TRBV2 and TRBJ1-1; 8 bases match TRBD1. CDR1 and CDR2 (germline): SNHLY, FYNNEI. This CDR3 region has 14 residues. Trimming took 6 bases from V and 4 from J; bases not matched to a gene: 7. CDR3 bases: TGTGCCAGCAGAGAGGACAGGGTGGGCACTGAAGCTTTCTTT. Its protein product is CASREDRVGTEAFF.

The gene calls are TRBV14 and TRBJ2-1; D is undetermined. V lost 4 bases to trimming and J lost 10 bases, with 8 bases between them. Germline V gene lookup returns CDR1 SGHDN and CDR2 FVKESK. The CDR3 runs 11 residues. For the CDR3, the DNA is TGTGCCAGCAGCCTGCGGACCGAGCAGTTCTTC. Its protein is CASSLRTEQFF.

This chain connects TRBV30 to TRBJ1-4, with TRBD1 as a possible D gene (5 bases). In germline, CDR1 is GTSNPN, CDR2 SVGIG (reference sequence). V lost 1 base to trimming and J lost 7 bases, with 16 bases between them. The CDR3 has 15 residues. CDR3 sequence reads: CAWSEPAGGGEKLFF. CDR3 nucleotide sequence: TGTGCCTGGAGTGAACCCGCTGGGGGAGGTGAAAAACTGTTTTTT.

The chain is built from TRBV5-4 and TRBJ2-2; 10 bases fit TRBD1. The CDR3 sequence is 14 residues long. Trimming removed 4 bases from V and 6 bases from J; junction bases left unmatched: 3. The V gene's germline CDR1 is SGHNT and CDR2 YYREEE (reference sequence). CDR3 in amino acids: CASSGTGAAGELFF. DNA of the CDR3: TGTGCCAGCAGCGGGACAGGGGCCGCCGGGGAGCTGTTTTTT.

The J gene is TRBJ2-7, the V gene TRBV10-2; 8 bases agree with TRBD1. The CDR3 totals 14 residues. Germline trimming cut 8 bases from V and 4 bases from J; bases unmatched to any gene: 10. Germline V gene data show CDR1 as WSHSY and CDR2 as SAAADI. CDR3 bases: TGCGCCAGCTACCCTGGACAGGGTCGGTACGAGCAGTACTTC. It codes for CASYPGQGRYEQYF.

As concerns this clone: The same CDR3 can be traced to other DNA sequences in this sample. The chain is built from TRBV5-4 and TRBJ1-2; D remains ambiguous. The CDR3 has 14 amino acids. Germline values: CDR1 SGHNT, CDR2 YYREEE (reference sequence). Between the trimmed V and J ends, which lost 0 bases and 0 bases, there was a span of 6 bases. This CDR3 reads CASSLGQANYGYTF. The CDR3 bases are TGTGCCAGCAGCTTGGGGCAGGCTAACTATGGCTACACCTTC.